This is a list of T cell receptor beta chains from one sample in a study of T cell changes during pregnancy in multiple sclerosis. Method: immunoSEQ multiplex PCR; TCRdb's copy keeps in-frame clones and lacks some. The sample includes approximately 92,000 clones, around 94% of them seen just once. The input for sequencing was peripheral blood, taken in the first trimester of pregnancy. The receptors shown here come from a female donor with multiple sclerosis, enrolled in a pregnancy study. CDR3s include the opening cysteine and the closing phenylalanine or tryptophan. The order of the fields is V gene, D gene, clone size, J gene, CDR3 DNA, CDR3 protein. The D gene is left open where the match is weak. Size is omitted from some rows. Given values are once, few, many or a class for expanded clones.

TRBV29-1,TRBD2,NA,TRBJ2-3,TGTAGGACTAGCGAAGACACAGATACGCAGTATTTT,CRTSEDTDTQYF
TRBV28,TRBD1,NA,TRBJ2-7,TGTGCCAGCAGTTCCCGGACAGGGGGCTTTTACGAGCAGTACTTC,CASSSRTGGFYEQYF
TRBV19,TRBD1,NA,TRBJ2-2,TGTGCCAGTAGTCTAGACAGGGTCTGGGGGGAGCTGTTTTTT,CASSLDRVWGELFF
TRBV30,TRBD1,NA,TRBJ2-6,TGTGCCTGGAGTGTACTTATTTCGGGACAGGGTGAAGGTGGGGCCAACGTCCTGACTTTC,CAWSVLISGQGEGGANVLTF
TRBV28,NA,NA,TRBJ1-5,TGTGCCAGCGAAGATACAGGTCAGCCCCAGCATTTT,CASEDTGQPQHF
TRBV19,NA,once,TRBJ2-6,TGTGCCAGTAGTATGAACAGGGCCGGGGCCAACGTCCTGACTTTC,CASSMNRAGANVLTF
TRBV5-4,NA,NA,TRBJ2-6,TGTGCCAGCAGCACCGGGACAGCGGGCGGTGGGGCCAACGTCCTGACTTTC,CASSTGTAGGGANVLTF
TRBV19,TRBD2,NA,TRBJ2-5,TGTGCCAGTAGAGGACTAGCGGGAGGTGGTTTACCTTACCAAGAGACCCAGTACTTC,CASRGLAGGGLPYQETQYF
TRBV28,NA,NA,TRBJ1-1,TGTGCCAGCAGAGGGACTTACACTGAAGCTTTCTTT,CASRGTYTEAFF
TRBV7-9,TRBD2,NA,TRBJ2-7,TGTGCCAGAAACCGGGGTCAGCGGGAGGACAAAGACTACGAGCAGTACTTC,CARNRGQREDKDYEQYF
TRBV5-5,TRBD1,NA,TRBJ2-7,TGTGCCAGCAGCTTGAGTGGGACAGGGGTTTTCGAGCAGTACTTC,CASSLSGTGVFEQYF
TRBV4-3,TRBD1,NA,TRBJ2-4,TGCGCCAGCAGCCCCACTTCGGGGACAGGGGGCGGGAACATTCAGTACTTC,CASSPTSGTGGGNIQYF
TRBV18,TRBD1,NA,TRBJ1-5,TGTGCCAGCTCAGCTACCCGGGACAGAAATCAGCCCCAGCATTTT,CASSATRDRNQPQHF
TRBV6-6,NA,once,TRBJ2-5,TGTGCCAGCTCTAATGTGGGGGCGGAGACCCAGTACTTC,CASSNVGAETQYF
TRBV5-6,NA,NA,TRBJ1-2,TGTGCCAGCAGCTTTATGACCACAGGCAAGAACTATGGCTACACCTTC,CASSFMTTGKNYGYTF
TRBV28,NA,once,TRBJ2-2,TGTGCCAGCAGCCGACTTAGCGGCGCGAACACCGGGGAGCTGTTTTTT,CASSRLSGANTGELFF
TRBV28,TRBD2,NA,TRBJ2-7,TGTGCCAGCAGTTTCTGGACTAGCGACATACACCAAATAAACTACGAGCAGTACTTC,CASSFWTSDIHQINYEQYF
TRBV6-1,TRBD2,NA,TRBJ2-7,TGTGCCAGCAGTGAAGTTCCACGACTAGCGGGGAACTCCTACGAGCAGTACTTC,CASSEVPRLAGNSYEQYF
TRBV19,TRBD2,NA,TRBJ2-4,TGTGCCAGTAGTATAGAATCTAGCGGGAGGATCAAAAACATTCAGTACTTC,CASSIESSGRIKNIQYF
TRBV5-4,NA,NA,TRBJ2-7,TGTGCCAGCAGCTTACAGGGCGGGTACGAGCAGTACTTC,CASSLQGGYEQYF
TRBV28,NA,once,TRBJ2-7,TGTGCCAGCAGTTATAGCGTCAGCTCCTACGAGCAGTACTTC,CASSYSVSSYEQYF
TRBV5-1,TRBD1,NA,TRBJ1-2,TGCGCCAGCAGCTTCTTCGGGACAGGGGATTACAATGGCTACACCTTC,CASSFFGTGDYNGYTF
TRBV13,TRBD2,NA,TRBJ2-5,TGTGCCAGCAGCTTGCGGACTAGCGGGATGGAGACCCAGTACTTC,CASSLRTSGMETQYF
TRBV7-6,TRBD1,NA,TRBJ2-7,TGTGCCAGCAGCCCAGAAGGGAGTGGGACAGGTACTTACGAGCAGTACTTC,CASSPEGSGTGTYEQYF
TRBV7-8,NA,NA,TRBJ1-2,TGTGCCTGCGACCAGGGGAAGAATGGCTACACCTTC,CACDQGKNGYTF
TRBV30,NA,NA,TRBJ1-2,TGTGCCTGGAGTGTACTTGGGGGGGGCTATGGCTACACCTTC,CAWSVLGGGYGYTF
TRBV7-8,NA,NA,TRBJ2-7,TGTGCCAGCAGCTTGTTGAGTTCCTCCTACGAGCAGTACTTC,CASSLLSSSYEQYF
TRBV4-2,NA,NA,TRBJ2-4,TGTGCCAGCAGCCAAGTTGCCGGGAGAACCAAAAACATTCAGTACTTC,CASSQVAGRTKNIQYF
TRBV19,TRBD1,NA,TRBJ1-5,TGTGCCAGTAATCACCAGGGGGTCTTTCAGCCCCAGCATTTT,CASNHQGVFQPQHF
TRBV10-3,NA,NA,TRBJ2-7,TGTGCCATCAGTGCCCGACAGAACTCCTACGAGCAGTACTTC,CAISARQNSYEQYF
TRBV29-1,NA,once,TRBJ1-3,TGCAGCGTGGGGCTGGGTTCCTCTGGAAACACCATATATTTT,CSVGLGSSGNTIYF
TRBV6-1,NA,NA,TRBJ1-4,TGTGCCAGCAGTGAGAGGTTGCGAGAAAAACTGTTTTTT,CASSERLREKLFF
TRBV7-2,TRBD1,NA,TRBJ2-7,TGTGCCAGCAGCTTCAGACAGGGGACCTACGAGCAGTACTTC,CASSFRQGTYEQYF
TRBV7-3,TRBD2,NA,TRBJ2-3,TGTGCCAGCAGCCGACTAGCGGGAGGGCGGAGGGATACGCAGTATTTT,CASSRLAGGRRDTQYF
TRBV5-6,TRBD1,NA,TRBJ2-1,TGTGCCAGCAGCTTGGAGGGGGCCGATGAGCAGTTCTTC,CASSLEGADEQFF
TRBV28,TRBD1,NA,TRBJ1-1,TGTGCCAGCAGACGGACAGGGGTGAGCACTGAAGCTTTCTTT,CASRRTGVSTEAFF
TRBV2,TRBD1,once,TRBJ2-7,TGTGCCAGCGATGACAGGGGAAGCTACGAGCAGTACTTC,CASDDRGSYEQYF
TRBV6-1,NA,NA,TRBJ2-3,TGTGCCAGCAGTGAAGGGTATGGGGGTAGCGGAGATACGCAGTATTTT,CASSEGYGGSGDTQYF
TRBV27,TRBD2,NA,TRBJ2-1,TGTGCCAGCAGTTTTTCTAGCGGCTACAATGAGCAGTTCTTC,CASSFSSGYNEQFF
TRBV30,TRBD1,NA,TRBJ2-3,TGTGCCTGGACACAGGGGCCAGATACGCAGTATTTT,CAWTQGPDTQYF
TRBV7-3,TRBD2,NA,TRBJ2-7,TGTGCCAGCAGCTTAACGGGAGGGCCGAGCGAGCAGTACTTC,CASSLTGGPSEQYF
TRBV5-1,TRBD1,NA,TRBJ2-7,TGCGCCAGCAGCACGACAGGGGGCGGAGGGAACCCCTACGAGCAGTACTTC,CASSTTGGGGNPYEQYF
TRBV7-2,TRBD2,NA,TRBJ2-7,TGTGCCAGCAGCTTATTAGCGGGAGGGCCCCATTACGAGCAGTACTTC,CASSLLAGGPHYEQYF
TRBV29-1,NA,NA,TRBJ1-1,TGCAGCGTTTCCCGGACAGCTATGAACACTGAAGCTTTCTTT,CSVSRTAMNTEAFF
TRBV6-1,NA,NA,TRBJ1-2,TGTGCCAGCGATCTAGGTACAGGGTCTTATGGCTACACCTTC,CASDLGTGSYGYTF
TRBV6-5,NA,NA,TRBJ1-2,TGTGCCAGCACCGCGGGGGGGATAGGGCTCTATGGCTACACCTTC,CASTAGGIGLYGYTF
TRBV5-4,TRBD1,NA,TRBJ2-5,TGTGCCAGCAGCCAGGACAGGGCAGAGACCCAGTACTTC,CASSQDRAETQYF
TRBV7-8,NA,NA,TRBJ2-7,TGTGCCAGCAGCGTTTATTCCTACGAGCAGTACTTC,CASSVYSYEQYF
TRBV5-4,NA,NA,TRBJ2-2,TGTGCCAGCAGCTCCGGAGAAAGAACCGGGGAGCTGTTTTTT,CASSSGERTGELFF
TRBV10-3,TRBD1,NA,TRBJ2-5,TGTGCCATCAGTGAGCCAGGACAGGGTGTGGAGACCCAGTACTTC,CAISEPGQGVETQYF
TRBV5-4,NA,NA,TRBJ1-1,TGTGCCAGCAGCTTGGCCGGGAGAGGTGAAGCTTTCTTT,CASSLAGRGEAFF
TRBV27,NA,NA,TRBJ2-7,TGTGCCAGCAGTTTATCGAACGGCCGGGGGTACGAGCAGTACTTC,CASSLSNGRGYEQYF
TRBV19,TRBD2,once,TRBJ2-7,TGTGCCAGTAGTCGACTAGCGGGAGAGTACGAGCAGTACTTC,CASSRLAGEYEQYF
TRBV27,TRBD2,NA,TRBJ2-4,TGTGCCAGCAGCCCAGCGGGGGTAGCCAAAAACATTCAGTACTTC,CASSPAGVAKNIQYF
TRBV7-9,NA,NA,TRBJ2-1,TGTGCCAGCAGTTTCACGGTAACTCACAATGAGCAGTTCTTC,CASSFTVTHNEQFF
TRBV28,NA,NA,TRBJ2-5,TGTGCCAGCAGTTTGGGGAGTCAGGTAGAGACCCAGTACTTC,CASSLGSQVETQYF
TRBV6-5,TRBD1,NA,TRBJ2-5,TGTGCCAGCTCGACAGGGGCTCTGACCCAGTACTTC,CASSTGALTQYF